The 29 T cell receptor beta chains given below trace back to one sample, sequenced in a study of Ad26.COV2.S vaccination and SARS-CoV-2 variants. Profiling relied on immunoSEQ multiplex PCR, and the TCRdb table lists in-frame clones only, not all of them. The sample lists about 350,000 clones, roughly 81% occurring once. The sample's treatment: 15 to 20 received Ad26.COV2.S at low or high dose, single or two shots; roughly 5 received placebo; per-sample allocation not given. Collection of the samples took place on day 63 after the first injection of vaccine or placebo. The sample was peripheral blood, taken in a trial of Ad26.COV2.S vaccine versus placebo. The receptors here all came from a person between 18 and 59 years old who received the Ad26.COV2.S COVID-19 vaccine or a placebo.

This clone has a single count. V and J are TRBV7-2 and TRBJ1-1; D perhaps matches TRBD1 (5 bases). Trimming removed 5 bases at V and 5 bases at J, with 12 bases between. Germline V gene sequence: CDR1 SGHTA, CDR2 FQGNSA. There are 13 residues in the CDR3. CDR3 DNA sequence: TGTGCCAGCAGCCCCCGGGAGGGGACTGAAGCTTTCTTT. Protein product: CASSPREGTEAFF.

This rearrangement joins TRBV9 to TRBJ1-2; D is perhaps TRBD1 (6 bases). V shed 5 bases and J shed 8 bases, with 19 bases lying between them. Germline-derived CDR1 and CDR2 are SGDLS and YYNGEE. The CDR3 loop spans 14 amino acids. The CDR3 DNA reads TGTGCCAGCAGTGGCCTACAGGGCCCAGGAGGCTACACCTTC. Protein: CASSGLQGPGGYTF.

The table lists this clone with many counts. The chain couples TRBV3-1 (or the pseudogene TRBV3-2) to TRBJ2-7; no clear D. The germline V and J ends were trimmed by 2 bases and 0 bases, with 11 bases remaining between them. The V gene's germline CDR1 is LGHDT and CDR2 YNNKEL (reference sequence). This CDR3 contains 15 residues. In nucleotides, the CDR3 is TGTGCCAGCAGCCAACATCTCGACCCCTCCTACGAGCAGTACTTC. Translated: CASSQHLDPSYEQYF.

This rearrangement joins TRBV6-5 to TRBJ1-3; 8 bases fit TRBD1. The V segment lost 6 bases and the J segment 0 bases; nucleotides outside the gene matches: 4. This CDR3 region has 15 residues. Germline loops: CDR1 MNHEY, CDR2 SVGAGI. The CDR3 spells CASSQDRASGNTIYF. DNA of the CDR3: TGTGCCAGCAGCCAGGACAGGGCCTCTGGAAACACCATATATTTT.

The chain employs TRBV5-5 and TRBJ2-3, with 14 bases matching TRBD2. The V segment lost 0 bases and the J segment 5 bases; nucleotides outside the gene matches: 2. Germline V gene lookup returns CDR1 SGHKS and CDR2 YYEKEE (reference sequence). The CDR3 runs to 16 residues. The CDR3 bases are TGTGCCAGCAGCTTGGTGACTAGCGGGGGGGTAGATACGCAGTATTTT. Translating gives CASSLVTSGGVDTQYF. Full variable domain (missing parts from reference TRBV5-5 and TRBJ2-3): DAGVTQSPTHLIKTRGQQVTLRCSPISGHKSVSWYQQVLGQGPQFIFQYYEKEERGRGNFPDRFSARQFPNYSSELNVNALLLGDSALYLCASSLVTSGGVDTQYFGPGTRLTVL.

V usage is TRBV7-2 and J usage is TRBJ2-5; D is unclear. The CDR3 sequence is 12 residues long. Germline V lookup: CDR1 SGHTA, CDR2 FQGNSA. V was trimmed by 1 base and J by 6 bases, leaving 6 bases between them. The CDR3 protein is CASSLDVKTQYF. The DNA for the CDR3 is TGTGCCAGCAGCTTAGATGTAAAGACCCAGTACTTC.

The chain has TRBV5-1 and TRBJ2-7, with a tentative D call TRBD1 (7 bases). The CDR3 length is 15 residues. CDR1 and CDR2 from the germline V gene are SGHRS and YFSETQ. Trimming pared 2 bases from V and 2 bases from J, leaving 14 bases between. The CDR3 loop is CASSLGAGGTYEQYF. The DNA of the CDR3 is TGCGCCAGCAGCTTAGGGGCAGGGGGGACCTACGAGCAGTACTTC.

CDR3: CASSGARANNSPLHF. The DNA of the CDR3 is TGTGCCAGCAGTGGAGCCAGGGCCAATAATTCACCCCTCCACTTT. The chain uses TRBV2 and TRBJ1-6, with TRBD1 as a possible D gene (5 bases). The germline V and J ends were trimmed by 4 bases and 5 bases, with 12 bases remaining between them. In germline, CDR1 is SNHLY, CDR2 FYNNEI. This CDR3 comprises 15 residues.

The V call is TRBV27, the J call TRBJ2-7, with D possibly TRBD2 on 6 matching bases. Germline CDR1 MNHEY, CDR2 SMNVEV (reference sequence). V lost 3 bases and J lost 5, with 26 bases in between. The CDR3 runs 18 residues. This CDR3 reads CASSFRPLRDFQPHEQYF. As DNA, the CDR3 is TGTGCCAGCAGTTTCCGACCTCTCCGGGACTTCCAACCCCACGAGCAGTACTTC.

This sequence joins TRBV9 and TRBJ2-2, with D tentatively TRBD2 (5 bases). There are 14 residues in the CDR3. V lost 0 bases and J 2 bases, leaving 5 bases between the germline ends. Germline V CDR1 and CDR2: SGDLS, YYNGEE. CDR3 amino acids: CASSVAGNTGELFF. The DNA for the CDR3 is TGTGCCAGCAGCGTAGCGGGAAACACCGGGGAGCTGTTTTTT.

The J gene is TRBJ2-5, the V gene TRBV24-1, with D possibly TRBD2 on 5 matching bases. Germline assignment: CDR1 KGHDR and CDR2 SFDVKD. V lost 2 bases and J lost 2, with 17 bases in between. The CDR3 sequence is 17 residues long. For the CDR3, the DNA is TGTGCCACCAGTGATTCAAAGAGGATAGCGAGACAAGAGACCCAGTACTTC. It specifies CATSDSKRIARQETQYF.

The gene calls are TRBV7-9 and TRBJ2-7, with 8 bases matching TRBD1. Germline V gene lookup returns CDR1 SEHNR and CDR2 FQNEAQ (reference sequence). The CDR3 has 16 amino acids. Trimming at V came to 5 bases and at J to 0 bases, leaving 9 bases not matched to a gene. The CDR3: CASSKSGTGSSYEQYF. The CDR3 DNA follows: TGTGCCAGCAGCAAATCCGGGACAGGAAGCTCCTACGAGCAGTACTTC.

CDR3 sequence reads: CASIETSGTFEQYF. The CDR3 DNA reads as TGTGCCAGCATTGAGACTAGCGGGACGTTCGAGCAGTACTTC. The rearrangement uses TRBV28 and TRBJ2-7; 11 bases are a match to TRBD2. Looked up from germline, CDR1 is MDHEN and CDR2 is SYDVKM. This CDR3 region has 14 residues. The junction had 8 bases not matched to a gene; V was cut back by 7 bases and J by 6 bases.

This rearrangement joins TRBV6-7 to TRBJ1-2; the D gene is possibly TRBD1 (5 bases). TRBV6-7 is an ORF for which the function is uncertain. The CDR3 sequence is 15 residues long. Trimming pared 6 bases from V and 6 bases from J, leaving 20 bases between. The CDR3 here is CASSTFGGGFHGYTF. CDR3 sequence (DNA): TGTGCCAGCAGCACCTTCGGGGGGGGTTTCCATGGCTACACCTTC.

Written as DNA, the CDR3 is TGCGCCAGCAGCAGGGACATGGGGACTGAAGCTTTCTTT. The encoded protein is CASSRDMGTEAFF. V and J are TRBV5-1 and TRBJ1-1, with D tentatively TRBD1 (6 bases). The V gene lost 4 bases and the J gene lost 5 bases, with 12 bases spanning the gap. Germline CDR1 and CDR2: SGHRS and YFSETQ. This CDR3 region has 13 residues.

The rearrangement joins TRBV7-6 to TRBJ2-1, with D possibly being TRBD2 (6 bases). Germline CDR1 is SGHVS and CDR2 is FNYEAQ. V lost 2 bases to trimming and J lost 0 bases, with 14 bases between them. CDR3 length equals 17 residues. In DNA, the CDR3 is TGTGCCAGCAGCTTATCGGCTGGGAGGCGCTCCTACAATGAGCAGTTCTTC. This encodes CASSLSAGRRSYNEQFF.

This clone was seen more than once but under ten times. The J gene is TRBJ2-3, the V gene TRBV7-9; TRBD1 or TRBD2 may be the D gene (5 bases each). From germline, CDR1 is SEHNR and CDR2 FQNEAQ (reference sequence). This CDR3 contains 15 residues. V was pared by 6 bases and J by 6 bases, with 19 bases between. The CDR3: CASSSGPISGDTQYF. The DNA of the CDR3 is TGTGCCAGCAGTTCGGGACCTATATCGGGTGATACGCAGTATTTT.

CDR3 nucleotides: TGTGCCAGCTCACCTGGGGGATACGAGCAGTACTTC. As protein: CASSPGGYEQYF. This chain links TRBV6-5 with TRBJ2-7; the D gene could be TRBD1 or TRBD2 (5 bases each). The length of the CDR3 is 12 residues. Germline lookup yields CDR1 MNHEY and CDR2 SVGAGI. The V gene lost 8 bases and the J gene lost 4 bases, with 12 bases spanning the gap.

The V call is TRBV2, the J call TRBJ2-7; unclear D gene. Germline-derived CDR1 and CDR2 are SNHLY and FYNNEI. The length of the CDR3 is 13 residues. Trimming pared 6 bases from V and 7 bases from J, leaving 16 bases between. CDR3 in amino acids: CASSLSRASEQYF. The CDR3 bases are TGTGCCAGCAGCCTATCCCGGGCGAGTGAGCAGTACTTC.

The rearrangement links TRBV20-1 to TRBJ1-1; maybe TRBD1 (5 bases). In germline, CDR1 is DFQATT, CDR2 SNEGSKA (reference sequence). There are 13 residues in the CDR3. The germline V and J ends were trimmed by 7 bases and 8 bases, with 20 bases remaining between them. The CDR3 DNA reads TGCAGTGTTAGTTCGTGGCGGGGGAGCGAAGCTTTCTTT. Its protein is CSVSSWRGSEAFF.

This chain connects TRBV20-1 to TRBJ1-1, with D perhaps matching TRBD1 (5 bases). This CDR3 region has 12 residues. CDR1 is DFQATT and CDR2 is SNEGSKA in the germline V gene (reference sequence). Trimming stripped 3 bases from V and 4 bases from J, with 9 bases between. CDR3 in DNA: TGCAGTGCTAGTTCAGGGAGCACTGAAGCTTTCTTT. Encoded protein: CSASSGSTEAFF.

The J gene is TRBJ2-7, the V gene TRBV27; D gene uncertain. Trimming cost V 2 bases and J 1 base, with 6 bases left between them. CDR1 MNHEY and CDR2 SMNVEV come from the germline V gene (reference sequence). This CDR3 has 13 residues. The DNA for the CDR3 is TGTGCCAGCAGTTTAGGGCATTCCTACGAGCAGTACTTC. Its protein product is CASSLGHSYEQYF.

This clone was recorded a few times. The chain recombines TRBV5-4 with TRBJ2-2; D possibly corresponds to TRBD2 (6 bases). This CDR3 is 15 amino acids long. CDR1 is SGHNT, CDR2 YYREEE, per germline (reference sequence). Trimming removed 0 bases at V and 6 bases at J, with 12 bases between. CDR3 region: CASSLGRGIAGELFF. The CDR3 bases are TGTGCCAGCAGCTTGGGGCGGGGTATCGCCGGGGAGCTGTTTTTT.

The chain joins TRBV7-9 to TRBJ2-1; the D is unclear. Looked up from germline, CDR1 is SEHNR and CDR2 is FQNEAQ (reference sequence). V was clipped by 6 bases and J by 9 bases, with 18 bases between them. This CDR3 has 14 amino acids. The CDR3 reads CASRGSRSQVEQFF. CDR3 nucleotides: TGTGCCAGCAGAGGCAGCAGGTCCCAGGTTGAGCAGTTCTTC. Filled out from reference TRBV7-9 and TRBJ2-1, the complete variable domain reads DTGVSQNPRHKITKRGQNVTFRCDPISEHNRLYWYRQTLGQGPEFLTYFQNEAQLEKSRLLSDRFSAERPKGSFSTLEIQRTEQGDSAMYLCASRGSRSQVEQFFGPGTRLTVL.

The chain is built from TRBV18 and TRBJ1-5, with 9 nucleotides matching TRBD1. The V gene end was trimmed by 2 bases and the J gene end by 5 bases; junction bases not matched to a gene: 1. CDR3 length: 14 residues. Germline V gene lookup returns CDR1 KGHSH and CDR2 LQKENI. The CDR3 nucleotides are TGTGCCAGCTCACCAAACAGGGGGCATCAGCCCCAGCATTTT. Protein product: CASSPNRGHQPQHF.

The rearrangement joins TRBV6-5 to TRBJ1-5, with D unresolved. The V end was cut by 5 bases, the J end by 0 bases, with 8 bases between. The CDR3 contains 14 residues. Germline-derived CDR1 and CDR2 are MNHEY and SVGAGI. The CDR3 DNA reads TGTGCCAGCAGTCCGACCTATAGCAATCAGCCCCAGCATTTT. Encoded protein: CASSPTYSNQPQHF.

The rearrangement uses TRBV30 and TRBJ2-7; possibly TRBD1 for D (5 bases). The CDR3 length is 13 residues. Trimming took 1 base from V and 4 from J, leaving 11 bases between them. Germline V CDR1 and CDR2: GTSNPN, SVGIG (reference sequence). Here the CDR3 reads CAWSGGRGYEQYF. The DNA of the CDR3 is TGTGCCTGGAGTGGAGGAAGGGGTTACGAGCAGTACTTC.

CDR3 DNA sequence: TGCGCCAGCAGTATGGGGCGGAGGACCTACAATGAGCAGTTCTTC. It specifies CASSMGRRTYNEQFF. The V and J genes are TRBV10-1 and TRBJ2-1; either TRBD1 or TRBD2 may supply D (5 bases each). Looked up from germline, CDR1 is WNHNN and CDR2 is SYGVQD (reference sequence). The length of the CDR3 is 15 residues. V was pared by 5 bases and J by 2 bases, with 13 bases between.

The rearrangement uses TRBV6-2 or TRBV6-3 and TRBJ1-1; unclear D gene. The germline V gene encodes CDR1 MNHEY and CDR2 SVGEGT. V was trimmed by 6 bases and J by 3 bases, leaving 8 bases between them. The CDR3 spans 12 residues. Here the CDR3 reads CASSLKYTEAFF. CDR3 DNA: TGTGCCAGCAGCTTAAAGTACACTGAAGCTTTCTTT.